The rows below give T cell receptor beta chains drawn from one sample of a study of shared clonotypes between healthy human individuals. Clones were sequenced by immunoSEQ multiplex PCR, and TCRdb holds only the in-frame ones, with some missing. This sample has more than 550,000 clones, with approximately 72% found just once. Sequenced: memory CD4+ T cells sorted from blood. These receptors originate from a woman aged 25-40 years in good health. The CDR3 runs from the conserved cysteine through the conserved F or W. Fields, in order: D gene, V gene, J gene, clone size, CDR3 protein, CDR3 DNA. The D gene is left open where the match is weak. For some rows the clone size is stated as once, few or many, or as a class when expanded; others skip it.

TRBD2,TRBV29-1,TRBJ2-2,once,CSVKSGGNTGELFF,TGCAGCGTTAAAAGCGGGGGAAACACCGGGGAGCTGTTTTTT
.,TRBV6-4,TRBJ1-1,.,CASSRIHRRNTEAFF,TGTGCCAGCAGTAGGATCCACAGACGGAACACTGAAGCTTTCTTT
.,TRBV11-2,TRBJ2-6,.,CASSLGLHKFSGANVLTF,TGTGCCAGCAGCTTAGGACTCCACAAGTTCTCTGGGGCCAACGTCCTGACTTTC
TRBD2,TRBV2,TRBJ2-1,.,CASSRTRAIEQFF,TGTGCCAGCAGCAGGACTAGAGCGATTGAGCAGTTCTTC
TRBD2,TRBV4-2,TRBJ2-2,.,CASSQGLAGGTGELFF,TGTGCCAGCAGCCAAGGCCTAGCGGGAGGCACCGGGGAGCTGTTTTTT
.,TRBV7-8,TRBJ1-2,.,CASSLGGLGYTF,TGTGCCAGCAGCTTAGGGGGGTTAGGCTACACCTTC
TRBD1,TRBV5-1,TRBJ2-2,.,CASSGPGQAGGLFF,TGCGCCAGCAGCGGACCTGGACAGGCGGGTGGGCTGTTTTTT
.,TRBV7-2,TRBJ2-7,.,CASSLVSAGEQYF,TGTGCCAGCAGCTTGGTGTCGGCGGGCGAGCAGTACTTC
.,TRBV2,TRBJ2-7,few,CATSERHEQYF,TGTGCCACCTCAGAGCGGCACGAGCAGTACTTC
.,TRBV29-1,TRBJ1-1,few,CSVAPGPEAFF,TGCAGCGTTGCCCCGGGACCAGAAGCTTTCTTT
.,TRBV5-1,TRBJ1-1,.,CASSRGNTEAFF,TGCGCCAGCAGTAGGGGGAACACTGAAGCTTTCTTT
.,TRBV4-1,TRBJ1-2,once,CASSQVGASKGGYTF,TGCGCCAGCAGCCAAGTCGGGGCATCTAAGGGTGGCTACACCTTC
TRBD2,TRBV19,TRBJ2-7,.,CASSIGTSGSPYEQYF,TGTGCCAGTAGTATTGGGACTAGCGGGAGCCCCTACGAGCAGTACTTC
.,TRBV5-1,TRBJ2-7,.,CASSLGTAGEQYF,TGCGCCAGCAGCTTGGGGACAGCTGGCGAGCAGTACTTC
.,TRBV11-2,TRBJ2-1,.,CASSPRWDTEKFF,TGTGCCAGCAGCCCTAGGTGGGACACGGAAAAGTTCTTC
.,TRBV11-1,TRBJ2-6,.,CASSLDRFGANVLTF,TGTGCCAGCAGCTTAGACCGCTTTGGGGCCAACGTCCTGACTTTC
TRBD1,TRBV7-9,TRBJ2-5,.,CASSTPQGQTQYF,TGTGCCAGCAGCACACCACAGGGGCAGACCCAGTACTTC
.,TRBV5-1,TRBJ1-1,.,CASSLVQGRNTEAFF,TGCGCCAGCAGCTTAGTACAGGGTAGGAACACTGAAGCTTTCTTT
TRBD2,TRBV6-4,TRBJ2-3,many,CASSGTSATDTQYF,TGTGCCAGCAGTGGGACTAGCGCCACAGATACGCAGTATTTT
.,TRBV2,TRBJ2-3,.,CASKRDSSDTQYF,TGTGCCAGCAAACGGGACTCCTCAGATACGCAGTATTTT
TRBD1,TRBV5-8,TRBJ2-6,.,CASSPGQGDSGANVLTF,TGTGCCAGCAGTCCGGGACAGGGAGACTCTGGGGCCAACGTCCTGACTTTC
.,TRBV15,TRBJ2-1,.,CATSSRTLSRSNEQFF,TGTGCCACCAGCAGCCGGACTCTATCTCGCTCCAATGAGCAGTTCTTC
TRBD1,TRBV5-1,TRBJ2-1,.,CASSLGQGSLGESYNEQFF,TGCGCCAGCAGCTTGGGACAGGGGAGCTTGGGGGAATCTTACAATGAGCAGTTCTTC
.,TRBV7-9,TRBJ1-2,once,CASSLAHFGQGLKNYGYTF,TGTGCCAGCAGCTTAGCGCACTTCGGCCAAGGGTTAAAGAACTATGGCTACACCTTC
TRBD1,TRBV14,TRBJ1-4,.,CASSLTGGADREKLFF,TGTGCCAGCAGCCTCACAGGGGGCGCGGATCGTGAAAAACTGTTTTTT
.,TRBV27,TRBJ2-2,few,CASSLSKTANTGELFF,TGTGCCAGCAGTCTATCTAAGACCGCGAACACCGGGGAGCTGTTTTTT
.,TRBV2,TRBJ2-3,.,CASSLLASGTDTQYF,TGTGCCAGCAGCCTACTAGCTTCTGGCACAGATACGCAGTATTTT
.,TRBV7-9,TRBJ2-7,.,CASSLKHEQYF,TGTGCCAGCAGCTTAAAGCACGAGCAGTACTTC
.,TRBV6-5,TRBJ1-5,.,CASGFGGLNQPQHF,TGTGCCAGCGGATTCGGAGGCCTCAATCAGCCCCAGCATTTT
.,TRBV11-2,TRBJ2-5,.,CASSLVRDPRETQYF,TGTGCCAGCAGCTTAGTGAGGGATCCCCGAGAGACCCAGTACTTC
TRBD2,TRBV4-1,TRBJ2-7,.,CASSPHSTSGSSYEQYF,TGCGCCAGCAGCCCCCACTCGACTAGCGGGAGTTCGTACGAGCAGTACTTC
.,TRBV4-1,TRBJ1-5,.,CASSQDGAGVNQPQHF,TGCGCCAGCAGCCAAGATGGTGCAGGCGTCAATCAGCCCCAGCATTTT
TRBD2,TRBV2,TRBJ2-6,.,CASSPFGLETGANVLTF,TGTGCCAGCAGTCCATTCGGACTAGAAACTGGGGCCAACGTCCTGACTTTC
.,TRBV19,TRBJ2-7,.,CASSRDFSAYEQYF,TGTGCCAGTAGCCGGGACTTTAGCGCCTACGAGCAGTACTTC
.,TRBV28,TRBJ1-5,few,CASSSAIQGYQPQHF,TGTGCCAGCAGTTCGGCGATACAGGGTTATCAGCCCCAGCATTTT
.,TRBV10-3,TRBJ2-7,.,CAISEGRDSYEQYF,TGTGCCATCAGTGAGGGCAGGGACTCCTACGAGCAGTACTTC
.,TRBV21-1,TRBJ2-7,few,CASSRKGPGYEQYF,TGTGCCAGCAGCAGAAAAGGGCCTGGCTACGAGCAGTACTTC
.,TRBV19,TRBJ2-7,few,CASSRWGSSSYEQYF,TGTGCCAGTAGTCGGTGGGGCTCGAGCTCCTACGAGCAGTACTTC
TRBD1,TRBV6-5,TRBJ2-7,.,CASSDRGTGYEQYF,TGTGCCAGCAGTGACCGGGGGACAGGCTACGAGCAGTACTTC
.,TRBV18,TRBJ2-7,.,CASSSSRGDKQYF,TGTGCCAGCTCCAGCTCACGGGGCGACAAGCAGTACTTC